Below, one TCR beta chain is given with its context. Germline V gene lookup returns CDR1 LGHNA and CDR2 YSLEER. CDR3 length: 16 residues. The V end was cut by 0 bases, the J end by 4 bases, with 10 bases between. This entry comes from a study of technical replicates of blood from a handful of donors. The table came from immunoSEQ multiplex PCR; TCRdb's copy has only in-frame clones and leaves some out. This table has 55,000 to 80,000 clones, 89% appearing once. This sequence originates from a human donor in good health. Some clones in this sample may be carry-over from other donors' samples. The sequenced sample consisted of PBMCs. The chain is built from TRBV4-3 and TRBJ2-6; a weak D match, TRBD1 (5 bases). CDR3 DNA sequence: TGCGCCAGCAGCCAAGATTGGGGCCCCGGGGCCAACGTCCTGACTTTC. Protein sequence: CASSQDWGPGANVLTF.